Below are 20 T cell receptor beta chains sequenced from a single sample in a study of blood T cell repertoires in COVID-19. TCRdb's table, derived via immunoSEQ multiplex PCR, lists solely in-frame clones and lacks some. The sample contains around 70,000 clones, around 79% of which appear only once. The specimen was peripheral blood. These receptors all stem from a man aged 55 to 70 with active or convalescent COVID-19.

This rearrangement joins TRBV24-1 to TRBJ2-3; 7 bases agree with TRBD2. Germline lookup yields CDR1 KGHDR and CDR2 SFDVKD. The V and J ends lost 9 bases and 2 bases, in that order; junction bases with no gene match: 10. The CDR3 totals 15 residues. CDR3 sequence reads: CATGRGGDPTDTQYF. The CDR3 DNA sequence: TGTGCCACCGGTCGGGGAGGGGATCCCACAGATACGCAGTATTTT.

The J gene is TRBJ2-2, the V gene TRBV11-2; D not resolved. The CDR3 sequence is 12 residues long. Per the germline V gene, CDR1 is SGHAT and CDR2 is FQNNGV. Trimming took 5 bases from V and 10 from J, leaving 11 bases between them. CDR3 region: CASSIRGEELFF. In nucleotides, the CDR3 is TGTGCCAGCAGCATTAGAGGCGAGGAGCTGTTTTTT.

This clone has a single count. The V and J genes are TRBV10-3 and TRBJ1-4, with TRBD1 matching over 11 bases. The CDR3 runs to 15 residues. V lost 2 bases and J lost 7; bases outside the gene matches: 3. Germline CDR1 ENHRY, CDR2 SYGVKD. CDR3 sequence: CAISEEGQGGEKLFF. CDR3 in DNA: TGTGCCATCAGTGAGGAGGGACAGGGGGGTGAAAAACTGTTTTTT.

This chain links TRBV7-3 with TRBJ2-1; 10 positions agree with TRBD1. CDR3 length: 15 amino acids. Germline CDR1 is SGHTA and CDR2 is FQGTGA. V was pared by 2 bases and J by 6 bases, with 4 bases of the junction left unmatched. The CDR3 bases are TGTGCCAGCAGCTTACCGGGACAGGGGCTCAATGAGCAGTTCTTC. Amino acids: CASSLPGQGLNEQFF. Using reference TRBV7-3 and TRBJ2-1 for the parts outside the CDR3, the full variable domain is GAGVSQTPSNKVTEKGKYVELRCDPISGHTALYWYRQSLGQGPEFLIYFQGTGAADDSGLPNDRFFAVRPEGSVSTLKIQRTERGDSAVYLCASSLPGQGLNEQFFGPGTRLTVL.

The chain employs TRBV2 and TRBJ1-5; D is unresolved. V lost 3 bases and J 7 bases, leaving 10 bases between the germline ends. The CDR3 has 13 residues. The V gene's germline CDR1 is SNHLY and CDR2 FYNNEI. The CDR3 DNA reads TGTGCCAGCAGTGACGGGAGGTGGCAGCCCCAGCATTTT. It specifies CASSDGRWQPQHF.

The rearrangement links TRBV19 to TRBJ1-6; tentatively, D is TRBD1 (6 bases). CDR3 length equals 12 residues. Germline V gives CDR1 LNHDA, CDR2 SQIVND (reference sequence). Trimming took off 10 bases at V and 7 bases at J, with 11 bases between the two ends. CDR3 DNA: TGTGCCACCCGGACAGCCAATTCACCCCTCCACTTT. It specifies CATRTANSPLHF.

This rearrangement joins TRBV3-1 (or the pseudogene TRBV3-2) to TRBJ2-1; perhaps TRBD2 as D (6 bases). Germline CDR1 is LGHDT and CDR2 is YNNKEL (reference sequence). Trimming removed 1 base from V and 3 bases from J, with 7 bases in between. The CDR3 is 14 amino acids. CDR3 amino acids: CASSQVRGYNEQFF. Here the CDR3 DNA reads TGTGCCAGCAGCCAAGTGCGGGGCTACAATGAGCAGTTCTTC.

The chain recombines TRBV24-1 with TRBJ2-3, with D tentatively TRBD1 (5 bases). This CDR3 is 15 amino acids long. Looked up from germline, CDR1 is KGHDR and CDR2 is SFDVKD. The V gene lost 4 bases and the J gene lost 4 bases, with 14 bases spanning the gap. This CDR3 is CATSESILGADTQYF. The CDR3 bases are TGTGCCACCAGTGAATCTATCTTAGGGGCAGATACGCAGTATTTT.

V gene TRBV18 combines with J gene TRBJ2-3; D is uncertain. Trimming took 4 bases from V and 6 from J, leaving 14 bases between them. The CDR3 length is 14 residues. In germline, CDR1 is KGHSH, CDR2 LQKENI. The CDR3 loop is CASSRGTAVDTQYF. The DNA of the CDR3 is TGTGCCAGCTCACGAGGTACCGCAGTGGATACGCAGTATTTT. The full variable domain, completed using reference TRBV18 and TRBJ2-3, is NAGVMQNPRHLVRRRGQEARLRCSPMKGHSHVYWYRQLPEEGLKFMVYLQKENIIDESGMPKERFSAEFPKEGPSILRIQQVVRGDSAAYFCASSRGTAVDTQYFGPGTRLTVL.

The chain recombines TRBV9 with TRBJ1-5; 9 bases match TRBD1. CDR1 and CDR2 (germline): SGDLS, YYNGEE. CDR3 length equals 15 residues. J gave up 4 bases and V 0 bases, and 2 bases lay outside the gene matches. The CDR3 nucleotides are TGTGCCAGCAGCGTAGGAGGGACAGGGAATCAGCCCCAGCATTTT. Protein: CASSVGGTGNQPQHF.

The chain has TRBV7-3 and TRBJ1-1, with D uncertain. The V gene lost 4 bases and the J gene lost 3 bases, with 12 bases spanning the gap. The CDR3 is 14 residues long. Germline V gene data show CDR1 as SGHTA and CDR2 as FQGTGA. The CDR3 bases are TGTGCCAGCAGCTCTACGGTTCAGGACACTGAAGCTTTCTTT. This gives the protein CASSSTVQDTEAFF. Full variable domain (outside the CDR3, taken from reference TRBV7-3 and TRBJ1-1): GAGVSQTPSNKVTEKGKYVELRCDPISGHTALYWYRQSLGQGPEFLIYFQGTGAADDSGLPNDRFFAVRPEGSVSTLKIQRTERGDSAVYLCASSSTVQDTEAFFGQGTRLTVV.

The rearrangement joins TRBV5-5 to TRBJ1-2, with TRBD1 as a possible D gene (6 bases). Between the trimmed V and J ends, which lost 4 bases and 4 bases, there was a span of 17 bases. Germline lookup yields CDR1 SGHKS and CDR2 YYEKEE (reference sequence). The CDR3 covers 15 residues. CDR3 DNA sequence: TGTGCCAGCAGCCGGGACCCAGGGGATTTCTATGGCTACACCTTC. Translated, it gives CASSRDPGDFYGYTF. Full variable domain (outside the CDR3, taken from reference TRBV5-5 and TRBJ1-2): DAGVTQSPTHLIKTRGQQVTLRCSPISGHKSVSWYQQVLGQGPQFIFQYYEKEERGRGNFPDRFSARQFPNYSSELNVNALLLGDSALYLCASSRDPGDFYGYTFGSGTRLTVV.

The chain joins TRBV6-6 to TRBJ1-5; 7 bases line up with TRBD1. In germline, CDR1 is MNHNY, CDR2 SVGAGI (reference sequence). The J segment lost 2 bases and the V segment lost 8 bases, leaving 6 bases of the junction unmatched. The CDR3 totals 14 residues. The CDR3 DNA reads TGTGCCAGCGTAGGGGGCGGGGGCAATCAGCCCCAGCATTTT. It codes for CASVGGGGNQPQHF.

The chain combines TRBV5-1 with TRBJ2-2; D may be TRBD2 (6 bases). Germline CDR1 is SGHRS and CDR2 is YFSETQ. V lost 2 bases and J lost 1, with 12 bases in between. The CDR3 sequence is 16 residues long. The CDR3, as DNA: TGCGCCAGCAGCTTAAGGACCGGGGGGAACACCGGGGAGCTGTTTTTT. As protein: CASSLRTGGNTGELFF.

J is TRBJ2-5 and V is TRBV10-2; a possible D gene is TRBD2 (5 bases). Trimming took off 2 bases at V and 2 bases at J, with 15 bases between the two ends. Germline-derived CDR1 and CDR2 are WSHSY and SAAADI. The CDR3 runs 16 residues. DNA for the CDR3: TGCGCCAGCAGTGAGAGAGCAAGGGAGACGCAAGAGACCCAGTACTTC. Amino acid sequence: CASSERARETQETQYF.

CDR3 nucleotides: TGTGCCAGCAGCTACCGGGCGGGCACGAACACCGGGGAGCTGTTTTTT. Translation: CASSYRAGTNTGELFF. The gene calls are TRBV11-3 and TRBJ2-2, with a tentative D call TRBD2 (5 bases). Germline V gives CDR1 SGHNT, CDR2 YENEEA. Trimming stripped 4 bases from V and 0 bases from J, with 12 bases between. The CDR3 has 16 amino acids.

The chain is built from TRBV6-5 and TRBJ1-1; D gene ambiguous. The CDR3 runs to 11 residues. The germline V gene has CDR1 MNHEY and CDR2 SVGAGI. V lost 5 bases and J lost 5, with 6 bases in between. DNA for the CDR3: TGTGCCAGCAGTAGAGGGACTGAAGCTTTCTTT. Its translation: CASSRGTEAFF.

The chain links TRBV23-1 to TRBJ1-2; 9 nucleotides align to TRBD1. TRBV23-1 qualifies as an ORF whose function is uncertain. V lost 0 bases and J lost 2; bases outside the gene matches: 16. The CDR3 totals 20 residues. The CDR3 coding sequence is TGCGCCAGCAGTCAATCGCCGGATTCTGACAGGGGGGAAAGAAACTATGGCTACACCTTC. Translated: CASSQSPDSDRGERNYGYTF.

This clone was counted a few times. The J gene is TRBJ2-7, the V gene TRBV7-9; TRBD1 agrees at 8 bases. The CDR3 consists of 17 residues. V gave up 1 base and J gave up 5 bases; unmatched junction bases: 13. CDR1 is SEHNR, CDR2 FQNEAQ, per germline (reference sequence). CDR3 DNA sequence: TGTGCCAGCAGCTTAGAGGCTGGTTGGCAGGGGGCTCACGAGCAGTACTTC. Protein sequence: CASSLEAGWQGAHEQYF.

V gene TRBV18 combines with J gene TRBJ2-6; TRBD2 is a possible D gene (7 bases). This CDR3 is 17 amino acids long. Germline V gene data show CDR1 as KGHSH and CDR2 as LQKENI. V shed 6 bases and J shed 2 bases, with 17 bases lying between them. The CDR3 spells CASSLNREGTGANVLTF. The DNA of the CDR3 is TGTGCCAGCTCGCTTAACAGGGAGGGGACTGGGGCCAACGTCCTGACTTTC.